This T cell receptor beta chain was captured by sequencing in a study of blood T cell repertoires in COVID-19. Study background: Sample material is recorded as cDNA or gDNA derived from T cells, B-cell-depleted T cells, or PBMCs.

In the original analysis: Amplification with reference gene primers provided the estimates of nucleated cell counts. Measured with immunoSEQ multiplex PCR; TCRdb has only the in-frame clones, and not every one. The V and J calls and clone size are taken from that table; D and trimming were inferred from the DNA. The table records approximately 210,000 clones, 82% of them present only once. The sequencing input was peripheral blood. The TCR sequence derives from a woman of 80 years or more with acute or convalescent COVID-19.

CDR3 residues: CASSPPQGVTDTQYF. CDR3 DNA: TGTGCCAGCAGCCCACCCCAAGGGGTCACAGATACGCAGTATTTT. The chain combines TRBV7-8 with TRBJ2-3, with D possibly TRBD1 on 5 matching bases. Between the trimmed V and J ends, which lost 5 bases and 2 bases, there was a span of 14 bases. Looked up from germline, CDR1 is SGHVS and CDR2 is FQNEAQ. This CDR3 is built from 15 residues.